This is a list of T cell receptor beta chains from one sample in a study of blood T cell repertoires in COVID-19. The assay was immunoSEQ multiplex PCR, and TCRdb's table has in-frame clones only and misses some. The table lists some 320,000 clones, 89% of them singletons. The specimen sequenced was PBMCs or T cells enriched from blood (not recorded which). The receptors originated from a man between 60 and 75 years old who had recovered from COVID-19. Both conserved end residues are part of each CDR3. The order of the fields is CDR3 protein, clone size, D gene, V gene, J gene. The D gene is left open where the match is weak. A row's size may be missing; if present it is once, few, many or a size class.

CDR3 protein: CASSPQGAGNQPQHF
clone size: NA
D gene: TRBD1
V gene: TRBV2
J gene: TRBJ1-5

CDR3 protein: CASSLPGTGHPDTQYF
clone size: NA
D gene: TRBD1
V gene: TRBV28
J gene: TRBJ2-3

CDR3 protein: CASTTGQACLF
clone size: NA
D gene: TRBD1
V gene: TRBV28
J gene: TRBJ1-2

CDR3 protein: CASGGAAVLVEQYF
clone size: NA
D gene: NA
V gene: TRBV6-9
J gene: TRBJ2-7

CDR3 protein: CSVATGEQYF
clone size: NA
D gene: NA
V gene: TRBV29-1
J gene: TRBJ2-7

CDR3 protein: CASNRPGQGWGRDEQYF
clone size: NA
D gene: TRBD1
V gene: TRBV28
J gene: TRBJ2-7

CDR3 protein: CASSGDSSYNEQFF
clone size: NA
D gene: TRBD1
V gene: TRBV7-2
J gene: TRBJ2-1

CDR3 protein: CATSDRGLPDSNQPQHF
clone size: NA
D gene: NA
V gene: TRBV24-1
J gene: TRBJ1-5

CDR3 protein: CATSDASPTGGGVAGELFF
clone size: NA
D gene: TRBD1
V gene: TRBV24-1
J gene: TRBJ2-2

CDR3 protein: CASSRRGGSYNEQFF
clone size: few
D gene: NA
V gene: TRBV7-3
J gene: TRBJ2-1

CDR3 protein: CASSQTGSDTEAFF
clone size: NA
D gene: NA
V gene: TRBV19
J gene: TRBJ1-1

CDR3 protein: CASSFDNSYEQYF
clone size: NA
D gene: NA
V gene: TRBV27
J gene: TRBJ2-7

CDR3 protein: CASAGGSPVGYTF
clone size: once
D gene: NA
V gene: TRBV11-2
J gene: TRBJ1-2

CDR3 protein: CASSQVPIEETQYF
clone size: NA
D gene: NA
V gene: TRBV3-1/TRBV3-2
J gene: TRBJ2-5

CDR3 protein: CASRTKPGLEGIDTQYF
clone size: NA
D gene: NA
V gene: TRBV19
J gene: TRBJ2-3

CDR3 protein: CASNLAGTDTQYF
clone size: NA
D gene: NA
V gene: TRBV6-5
J gene: TRBJ2-3

CDR3 protein: CASSLVGGAEKLFF
clone size: NA
D gene: NA
V gene: TRBV5-1
J gene: TRBJ1-4

CDR3 protein: CATPRWRVTYEQYF
clone size: NA
D gene: NA
V gene: TRBV15
J gene: TRBJ2-7

CDR3 protein: CASSLGQKNTEAFF
clone size: NA
D gene: NA
V gene: TRBV5-1
J gene: TRBJ1-1

CDR3 protein: CASSRTGVLADTQYF
clone size: NA
D gene: TRBD1
V gene: TRBV11-2
J gene: TRBJ2-3

CDR3 protein: CASSLHGLSNTEAFF
clone size: NA
D gene: NA
V gene: TRBV7-9
J gene: TRBJ1-1

CDR3 protein: CASSGGTGGYQETQYF
clone size: few
D gene: TRBD1
V gene: TRBV5-1
J gene: TRBJ2-5

CDR3 protein: CASSRGLAGDFTQQFF
clone size: once
D gene: TRBD2
V gene: TRBV19
J gene: TRBJ2-1

CDR3 protein: CASRWANEQFF
clone size: once
D gene: NA
V gene: TRBV19
J gene: TRBJ2-1

CDR3 protein: CASSPRTGGGGPQHF
clone size: NA
D gene: TRBD1
V gene: TRBV6-2/TRBV6-3
J gene: TRBJ1-5

CDR3 protein: CASSIGQVNYGYTF
clone size: NA
D gene: NA
V gene: TRBV19
J gene: TRBJ1-2

CDR3 protein: CASSEGRGRVYEQYF
clone size: NA
D gene: TRBD1
V gene: TRBV2
J gene: TRBJ2-7

CDR3 protein: CASSLGSSGSSEQYF
clone size: NA
D gene: TRBD2
V gene: TRBV5-1
J gene: TRBJ2-7

CDR3 protein: CASSLSWRVSSYEQYF
clone size: NA
D gene: NA
V gene: TRBV28
J gene: TRBJ2-7

CDR3 protein: CASRNGQGQYEQYF
clone size: NA
D gene: TRBD1
V gene: TRBV2
J gene: TRBJ2-7

CDR3 protein: CASSVEGLAGSTDTQYF
clone size: NA
D gene: TRBD2
V gene: TRBV2
J gene: TRBJ2-3

CDR3 protein: CASSWDRNTGELFF
clone size: NA
D gene: TRBD1
V gene: TRBV19
J gene: TRBJ2-2

CDR3 protein: CASGSGGMNTEAFF
clone size: once
D gene: NA
V gene: TRBV28
J gene: TRBJ1-1

CDR3 protein: CASSLARTGENEKLFF
clone size: once
D gene: TRBD1
V gene: TRBV7-7
J gene: TRBJ1-4

CDR3 protein: CASSENYQITEAFF
clone size: NA
D gene: NA
V gene: TRBV6-1
J gene: TRBJ1-1

CDR3 protein: CASSLRTSGSQETQYF
clone size: NA
D gene: TRBD2
V gene: TRBV6-6
J gene: TRBJ2-5

CDR3 protein: CAWNPGGSNQPQHF
clone size: NA
D gene: NA
V gene: TRBV30
J gene: TRBJ1-5

CDR3 protein: CASGLGATSSYNEQFF
clone size: NA
D gene: NA
V gene: TRBV5-1
J gene: TRBJ2-1

CDR3 protein: CASSLGASGGQEELFF
clone size: NA
D gene: TRBD2
V gene: TRBV5-4
J gene: TRBJ2-2

CDR3 protein: CASSYSGRSNTGELFF
clone size: NA
D gene: TRBD2
V gene: TRBV28
J gene: TRBJ2-2

CDR3 protein: CASSIKRDQETQYF
clone size: NA
D gene: NA
V gene: TRBV19
J gene: TRBJ2-5

CDR3 protein: CASSLDGGANNSPLHF
clone size: NA
D gene: NA
V gene: TRBV5-4
J gene: TRBJ1-6

CDR3 protein: CASSPSPGNIQYF
clone size: NA
D gene: NA
V gene: TRBV3-1/TRBV3-2
J gene: TRBJ2-4

CDR3 protein: CASSPGLAGVDEQYF
clone size: NA
D gene: TRBD2
V gene: TRBV9
J gene: TRBJ2-7

CDR3 protein: CSAPAGTGGMTEAFF
clone size: NA
D gene: TRBD1
V gene: TRBV29-1
J gene: TRBJ1-1

CDR3 protein: CASSGRGHNQPQHF
clone size: NA
D gene: TRBD1
V gene: TRBV27
J gene: TRBJ1-5

CDR3 protein: CASSLQTADNNSPLHF
clone size: few
D gene: NA
V gene: TRBV5-1
J gene: TRBJ1-6

CDR3 protein: CASSLLGGNQPQHF
clone size: NA
D gene: NA
V gene: TRBV5-1
J gene: TRBJ1-5

CDR3 protein: CASSELGEGKKLFF
clone size: few
D gene: NA
V gene: TRBV2
J gene: TRBJ1-4

CDR3 protein: CASSYSTGGEETQYF
clone size: NA
D gene: TRBD1
V gene: TRBV6-5
J gene: TRBJ2-5

CDR3 protein: CASRPNPGLNTGELFF
clone size: NA
D gene: NA
V gene: TRBV5-4
J gene: TRBJ2-2

CDR3 protein: CSASSGQGREGYTF
clone size: NA
D gene: TRBD1
V gene: TRBV20-1
J gene: TRBJ1-2